This T cell receptor (beta chain) was found in a study of cytomegalovirus exposure and HLA in healthy donors. Primers included in the PCR were 60 Vbeta and 13 Jbeta primers. Here immunoSEQ multiplex PCR was the method, and the copy in TCRdb shows in-frame clones only, minus some. This table has 150,000 to 200,000 clones, roughly four fifths appearing once. Germline CDR1 and CDR2: SEHNR and FQNEAQ (reference sequence). There are 15 residues in the CDR3. Whole-study findings and limits: TCR beta V segments were, for the most part, productive about 87% or about 30% of the time in an earlier analysis.

This clone appeared a single time. What it binds is unknown. At one end, the junction sequence differs from germline, possibly due to a read error. Unrecorded immune exposure was likely among donors, who were nominally healthy when sampled. The rearrangement links TRBV7-9 to TRBJ2-2, with 7 bases that match TRBD1. The sample taken for sequencing was PBMCs. The clonotype originates from a woman aged 18-29 years in good health and CMV-seronegative. Here the CDR3 DNA reads TGTTCCAGCAGCTTAGCGCGAGGGGGCCCCGGGGAGCTGTTTTTT. Its protein product is CSSSLARGGPGELFF.